One sample yielded the 3 T cell receptor beta chains listed below, sequenced in a study of cytomegalovirus exposure and HLA in healthy donors. The protocol was immunoSEQ multiplex PCR, while the TCRdb copy is restricted to in-frame clones and leaves out a portion. Among about 120,000 clones, roughly 86% were seen once, and the ten largest hold 4% to 6%. Sequencing was done on a sample of PBMCs. The receptors were gathered from a man aged 18 to 30 in good health and CMV-seronegative.

The chain joins TRBV27 to TRBJ2-7; D possibly corresponds to TRBD1 (5 bases). Trimming removed 0 bases from V and 5 bases from J, with 11 bases in between. Germline V gene lookup returns CDR1 MNHEY and CDR2 SMNVEV (reference sequence). The CDR3 contains 14 residues. The CDR3 loop is CASSLSPGIDEQYF. The DNA for the CDR3 is TGTGCCAGCAGTTTATCTCCAGGGATCGACGAGCAGTACTTC.

V usage is TRBV20-1 and J usage is TRBJ2-3; D possibly corresponds to TRBD1 (6 bases). V was pared by 5 bases and J by 9 bases, with 12 bases between. Germline V gene data show CDR1 as DFQATT and CDR2 as SNEGSKA (reference sequence). CDR3 length: 11 amino acids. CDR3 coding DNA: TGCAGTGCTTGGGACATTAGCACGCAGTATTTT. It encodes CSAWDISTQYF.

The rearrangement links TRBV27 to TRBJ2-3; D might be TRBD1 (5 bases). Germline V lookup: CDR1 MNHEY, CDR2 SMNVEV (reference sequence). The CDR3 covers 12 residues. V lost 6 bases and J lost 7, with 11 bases in between. CDR3 DNA: TGTGCCAGCAGATTTCAGGGAAATACGCAGTATTTT. It yields the protein CASRFQGNTQYF.